What follows are 3 T cell receptor beta chains derived from one specimen sequenced in a study of Graves' ophthalmopathy and Graves' hyperthyroidism. Amplification targeted the TCR beta CDR3 regions, with RNA transcripts as the source material. HTBI-primed RT-PCR formed the first round, and a multiplex PCR formed the second. MiXCR, run by TCRdb on the multiplex PCR reads, gives a single entry per CDR3 protein. Of over 500,000 distinct CDR3 sequences detected, about 20% appear once; the ten largest clones hold approximately 7%. What was sequenced was peripheral blood. All receptors derive from a woman in her late teens or twenties with stable Graves' hyperthyroidism. Some clones in this sample may be carry-over from other donors' samples.

This clonotype was picked up many times. The gene calls are TRBV2 and TRBJ1-3; 9 bases fit TRBD1. Germline trimming cut 8 bases from V and 4 bases from J; bases unmatched to any gene: 6. The CDR3 spans 14 residues. Germline CDR1 SNHLY, CDR2 FYNNEI. The DNA of the CDR3 is TGTGCCAGCGGAGGGACAGGGTCCGGAAACACCATATATTTT. Protein sequence: CASGGTGSGNTIYF.

This clonotype was counted many times. The V call is TRBV7-3, the J call TRBJ2-6; tentative D call: TRBD2 (7 bases). CDR1 SGHTA and CDR2 FQGTGA come from the germline V gene. V was shortened by 0 bases and J by 0 bases, with 15 bases between the two germline ends. The CDR3 sequence is 19 residues long. This CDR3 reads CASSLTGGGGLSGANVLTF. The DNA of the CDR3 is TGTGCCAGCAGCTTAACGGGGGGCGGGGGTCTCTCTGGGGCCAACGTCCTGACTTTC.

This clonotype came up many times. The gene calls are TRBV10-3 and TRBJ2-7; the match to TRBD1 covers 7 bases. Trimming took 10 bases from V and 1 from J; bases not matched to a gene: 7. The CDR3 totals 13 residues. Per germline, CDR1 ENHRY and CDR2 SYGVKD. This CDR3 is CATSLTGSYEQYF. The CDR3 nucleotides read TGTGCCACCAGCCTGACAGGGTCCTACGAGCAGTACTTC.